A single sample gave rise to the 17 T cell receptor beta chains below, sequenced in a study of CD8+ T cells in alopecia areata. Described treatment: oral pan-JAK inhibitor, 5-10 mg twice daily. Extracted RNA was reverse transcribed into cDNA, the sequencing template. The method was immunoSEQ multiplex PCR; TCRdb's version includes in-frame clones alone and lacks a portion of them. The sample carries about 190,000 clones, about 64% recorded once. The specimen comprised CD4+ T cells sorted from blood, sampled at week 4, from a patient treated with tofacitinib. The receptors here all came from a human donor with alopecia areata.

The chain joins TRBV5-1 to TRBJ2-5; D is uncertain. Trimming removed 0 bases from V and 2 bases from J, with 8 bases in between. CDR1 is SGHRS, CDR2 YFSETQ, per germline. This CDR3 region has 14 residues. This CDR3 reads CASSLGSSQETQYF. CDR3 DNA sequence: TGCGCCAGCAGCTTGGGTTCCAGTCAAGAGACCCAGTACTTC.

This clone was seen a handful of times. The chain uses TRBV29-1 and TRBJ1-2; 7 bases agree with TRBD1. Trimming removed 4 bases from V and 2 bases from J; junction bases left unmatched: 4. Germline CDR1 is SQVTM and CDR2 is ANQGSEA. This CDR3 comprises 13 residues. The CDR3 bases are TGCAGCGTTGTCAGGGGGGCGAACTATGGCTACACCTTC. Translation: CSVVRGANYGYTF.

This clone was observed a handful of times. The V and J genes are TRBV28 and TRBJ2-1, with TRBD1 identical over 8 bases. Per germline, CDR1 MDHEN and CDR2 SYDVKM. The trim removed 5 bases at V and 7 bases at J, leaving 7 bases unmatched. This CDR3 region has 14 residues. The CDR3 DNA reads TGTGCCAGCAGTCCCGGACAGGGTTTGAATGAGCAGTTCTTC. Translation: CASSPGQGLNEQFF.

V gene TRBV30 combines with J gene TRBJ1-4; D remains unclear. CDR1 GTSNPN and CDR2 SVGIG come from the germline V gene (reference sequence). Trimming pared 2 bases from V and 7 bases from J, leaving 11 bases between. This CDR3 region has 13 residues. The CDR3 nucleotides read TGTGCCTGGAGTAGCGTGGCCGCTGAAAAACTGTTTTTT. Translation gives CAWSSVAAEKLFF.

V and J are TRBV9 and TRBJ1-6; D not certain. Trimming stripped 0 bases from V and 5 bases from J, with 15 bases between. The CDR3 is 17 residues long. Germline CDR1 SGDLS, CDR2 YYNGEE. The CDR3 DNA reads TGTGCCAGCAGCGTAGATGCTATGGGGATGGATAATTCACCCCTCCACTTT. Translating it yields CASSVDAMGMDNSPLHF.

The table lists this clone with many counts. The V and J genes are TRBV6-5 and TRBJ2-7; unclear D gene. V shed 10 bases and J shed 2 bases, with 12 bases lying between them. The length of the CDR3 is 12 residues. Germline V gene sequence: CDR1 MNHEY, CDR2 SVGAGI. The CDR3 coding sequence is TGTGCCACCCAGGACGCGACCTACGAGCAGTACTTC. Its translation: CATQDATYEQYF.

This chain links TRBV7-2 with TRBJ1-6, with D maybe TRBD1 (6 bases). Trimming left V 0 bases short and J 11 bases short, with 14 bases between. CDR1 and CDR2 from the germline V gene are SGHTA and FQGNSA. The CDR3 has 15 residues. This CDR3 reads CASSLASQGLAPLHF. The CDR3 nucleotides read TGTGCCAGCAGCTTAGCCTCACAGGGTTTAGCACCCCTCCACTTT.

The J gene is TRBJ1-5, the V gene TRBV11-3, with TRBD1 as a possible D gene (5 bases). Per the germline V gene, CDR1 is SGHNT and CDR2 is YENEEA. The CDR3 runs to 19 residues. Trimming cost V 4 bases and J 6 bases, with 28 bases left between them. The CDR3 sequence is CASSWGDQASQHQCQPQHF. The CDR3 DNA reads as TGTGCCAGCAGCTGGGGGGATCAGGCATCCCAACATCAATGTCAGCCCCAGCATTTT.

CDR3 in amino acids: CATSREVWHYEQYF. The CDR3 nucleotides are TGTGCCACCAGCAGAGAGGTTTGGCACTACGAGCAGTACTTC. The V gene is TRBV15, the J gene TRBJ2-7; D call uncertain. Looked up from germline, CDR1 is LNHNV and CDR2 is YYDKDF (reference sequence). V lost 0 bases to trimming and J lost 3 bases, with 9 bases between them. This CDR3 has 14 amino acids.

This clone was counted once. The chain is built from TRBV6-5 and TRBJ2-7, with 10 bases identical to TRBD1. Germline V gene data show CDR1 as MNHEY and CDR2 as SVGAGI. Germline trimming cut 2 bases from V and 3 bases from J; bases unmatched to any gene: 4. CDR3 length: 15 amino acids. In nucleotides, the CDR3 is TGTGCCAGCAGTTACACCGGGACAGGGGACTACGAGCAGTACTTC. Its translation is CASSYTGTGDYEQYF.

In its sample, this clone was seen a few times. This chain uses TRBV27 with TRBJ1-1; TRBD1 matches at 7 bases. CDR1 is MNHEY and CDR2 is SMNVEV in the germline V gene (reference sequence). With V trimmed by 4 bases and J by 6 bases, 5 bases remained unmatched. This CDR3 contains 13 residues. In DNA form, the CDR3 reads TGTGCCAGCAGTTCTCCGACAGGGCCTGAAGCTTTCTTT. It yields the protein CASSSPTGPEAFF.

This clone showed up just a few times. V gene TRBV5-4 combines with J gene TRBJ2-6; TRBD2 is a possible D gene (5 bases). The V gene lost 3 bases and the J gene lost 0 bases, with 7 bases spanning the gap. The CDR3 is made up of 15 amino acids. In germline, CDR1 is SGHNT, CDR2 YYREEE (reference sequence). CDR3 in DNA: TGTGCCAGCAGCTCCGAGGGCTCTGGGGCCAACGTCCTGACTTTC. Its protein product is CASSSEGSGANVLTF.

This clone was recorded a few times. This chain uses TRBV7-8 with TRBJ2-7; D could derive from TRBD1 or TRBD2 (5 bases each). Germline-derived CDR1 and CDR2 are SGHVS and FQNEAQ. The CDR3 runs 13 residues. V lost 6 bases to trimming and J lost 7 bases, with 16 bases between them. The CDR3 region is CASSRIDWGEQYF. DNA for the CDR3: TGTGCCAGCAGTCGCATCGACTGGGGGGAGCAGTACTTC.

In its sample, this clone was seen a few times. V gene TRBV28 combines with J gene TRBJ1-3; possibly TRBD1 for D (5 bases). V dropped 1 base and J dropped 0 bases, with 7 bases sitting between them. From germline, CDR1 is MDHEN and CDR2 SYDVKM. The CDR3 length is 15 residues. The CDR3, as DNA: TGTGCCAGCAGTTTATACAGGCGCTCTGGAAACACCATATATTTT. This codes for CASSLYRRSGNTIYF.

This CDR3 reads CAIRDTDNEKLFF. The CDR3 nucleotides are TGTGCCATCAGGGATACCGATAATGAAAAACTGTTTTTT. The chain links TRBV10-3 to TRBJ1-4; the D is unclear. Trimming left V 6 bases short and J 4 bases short, with 9 bases between. The length of the CDR3 is 13 residues. Looked up from germline, CDR1 is ENHRY and CDR2 is SYGVKD.

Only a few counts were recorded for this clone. The DNA for the CDR3 is TGCGCCAGCCGGGAAGACAACACCGGGGAGCTGTTTTTT. This encodes CASREDNTGELFF. The chain uses TRBV10-2 and TRBJ2-2, with D possibly being TRBD2 (5 bases). CDR3 length: 13 residues. V lost 8 bases and J 2 bases, leaving 9 bases between the germline ends. CDR1 and CDR2 (germline): WSHSY, SAAADI.

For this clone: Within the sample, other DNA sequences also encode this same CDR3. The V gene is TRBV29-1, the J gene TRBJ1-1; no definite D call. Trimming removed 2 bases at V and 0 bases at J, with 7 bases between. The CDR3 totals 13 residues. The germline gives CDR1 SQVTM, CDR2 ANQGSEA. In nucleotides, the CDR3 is TGCAGCGTTGAAAGGAGGCTGAACACTGAAGCTTTCTTT. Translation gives CSVERRLNTEAFF.